Shown below are 25 T cell receptor beta chains from a single sample sequenced in a study of shared T cell receptors in the human thymus. Data came from immunoSEQ multiplex PCR; TCRdb stores just in-frame clones and leaves some out. In the table there are fewer than 700,000 clones, approximately 87% of which are singletons. In addition, the sample was reused for a study of human thymus T cells.

The specimen was thymocytes. Every receptor here comes from a boy under two years old with a congenital heart defect.

The chain has TRBV6-1 and TRBJ2-1; possible D gene TRBD1, 7 bases. The CDR3 loop spans 12 amino acids. Germline CDR1 MNHNS, CDR2 SASEGT. Trimming cost V 10 bases and J 9 bases, with 16 bases left between them. The CDR3 DNA reads TGTGCCACCCCGCCAGGGGGGCGTGAGCAGTTCTTC. This translates into CATPPGGREQFF.

The CDR3 spells CASSSSGDFASYEQYF. The CDR3 nucleotides are TGTGCCAGCAGTTCCTCTGGGGACTTCGCCTCCTACGAGCAGTACTTC. The chain carries TRBV28 and TRBJ2-7; tentatively, D is TRBD2 (6 bases). The germline V gene has CDR1 MDHEN and CDR2 SYDVKM. This CDR3 is 16 amino acids long. The ends were cut back, 4 bases at V and 0 bases at J, with 16 bases in the middle.

CDR3 sequence (DNA): TGTGCCAGCAGCCGAAGCCCCCCTTCTGGGCGGGAGAACAATGAGCAGTTCTTC. Its protein is CASSRSPPSGRENNEQFF. The V call is TRBV27, the J call TRBJ2-1, with 7 bases that match TRBD2. Trimming at V came to 6 bases and at J to 5 bases, leaving 19 bases not matched to a gene. The germline CDR1 and CDR2 sequences are MNHEY and SMNVEV (reference sequence). The CDR3 runs 18 residues.

The chain combines TRBV4-2 with TRBJ2-3; D is perhaps TRBD2 (5 bases). The V and J ends lost 0 bases and 4 bases respectively, with 17 bases between them. Looked up from germline, CDR1 is LGHNA and CDR2 is YNFKEQ. CDR3 length equals 17 residues. The chain's CDR3 is CASSQDPGVARADTQYF. The CDR3 region has the DNA TGTGCCAGCAGCCAAGACCCCGGGGTAGCTAGGGCAGATACGCAGTATTTT.

This rearrangement joins TRBV27 to TRBJ2-7; a weak D match, TRBD2 (5 bases). V was shortened by 3 bases and J by 6 bases, with 9 bases between the two germline ends. The CDR3 is 12 residues long. Looked up from germline, CDR1 is MNHEY and CDR2 is SMNVEV (reference sequence). Here the CDR3 DNA reads TGTGCCAGCAGTTTCCGAGGGTTCGAGCAGTACTTC. Its translation: CASSFRGFEQYF.

This clone was seen a few times. The J gene is TRBJ2-3, the V gene TRBV6-4; tentative D call: TRBD2 (6 bases). V shed 6 bases and J shed 2 bases, with 15 bases lying between them. Germline CDR1 reads MRHNA; CDR2 reads SNTAGT. CDR3 size: 15 residues. Here the CDR3 reads CASRQRAIFTDTQYF. Written as DNA, the CDR3 is TGTGCCAGCAGGCAGCGGGCAATCTTCACAGATACGCAGTATTTT.

J is TRBJ2-1 and V is TRBV28, with D possibly TRBD2 on 7 matching bases. There are 15 residues in the CDR3. Trimming removed 2 bases at V and 4 bases at J, with 12 bases between. CDR1 is MDHEN, CDR2 SYDVKM, per germline. CDR3 in amino acids: CASSLGGGQYNEQFF. The CDR3 region has the DNA TGTGCCAGCAGTTTAGGGGGGGGCCAGTACAATGAGCAGTTCTTC.

This clone appeared a single time. The V call is TRBV5-4, the J call TRBJ2-3, with a tentative D call TRBD2 (5 bases). The CDR3 extends over 19 amino acids. CDR1 is SGHNT, CDR2 YYREEE, per germline (reference sequence). Trimming stripped 0 bases from V and 6 bases from J, with 26 bases between. In nucleotides, the CDR3 is TGTGCCAGCAGCTTGGGCCGGGGTATCGAGGGAGCAAGTAAGGATACGCAGTATTTT. Translated: CASSLGRGIEGASKDTQYF.

The chain is built from TRBV6-6 and TRBJ2-7; a weak D match, TRBD2 (7 bases). V was trimmed by 6 bases and J by 2 bases, leaving 17 bases between them. This CDR3 is 15 amino acids long. From germline, CDR1 is MNHNY and CDR2 SVGAGI (reference sequence). Here the CDR3 DNA reads TGTGCCAGCAGACAGTGGACAGCGGGACCCTACGAGCAGTACTTC. Translated, it gives CASRQWTAGPYEQYF.

This clone was detected once. The chain joins TRBV11-1 to TRBJ2-1, with TRBD2 matching over 8 bases. This CDR3 is built from 13 residues. The V gene's germline CDR1 is SGHAT and CDR2 FQDESV (reference sequence). V lost 5 bases and J lost 8; bases outside the gene matches: 5. DNA for the CDR3: TGTGCCAGCAGCCGGACTAGCAGAGATGAGCAGTTCTTC. Translated, it gives CASSRTSRDEQFF.

V and J are TRBV10-3 and TRBJ2-1; 12 positions match TRBD2. This CDR3 comprises 17 residues. The V segment lost 2 bases and the J segment 5 bases; nucleotides outside the gene matches: 7. Germline values: CDR1 ENHRY, CDR2 SYGVKD. The CDR3 DNA reads TGTGCCATCAGTGAGCCTACCCTAGCGGGGGGGGACAATGAGCAGTTCTTC. This sequence encodes CAISEPTLAGGDNEQFF.

This clone was detected a few times. The chain couples TRBV5-1 to TRBJ1-4, with 7 bases identical to TRBD1. Germline V gives CDR1 SGHRS, CDR2 YFSETQ. The length of the CDR3 is 16 residues. Losses at the gene ends were 1 base for V and 3 bases for J; bases not matched to a gene: 6. The CDR3 DNA is TGCGCCAGCAGCTTGAACACAGGGGACCCTAATGAAAAACTGTTTTTT. Its translation is CASSLNTGDPNEKLFF. Drawing the rest from reference TRBV5-1 and TRBJ1-4, the complete variable domain is KAGVTQTPRYLIKTRGQQVTLSCSPISGHRSVSWYQQTPGQGLQFLFEYFSETQRNKGNFPGRFSGRQFSNSRSEMNVSTLELGDSALYLCASSLNTGDPNEKLFFGSGTQLSVL.

The chain recombines TRBV14 with TRBJ2-1; unclear D gene. Germline V gene lookup returns CDR1 SGHDN and CDR2 FVKESK. CDR3 size: 16 residues. The V and J ends lost 0 bases and 0 bases respectively, with 9 bases between them. In DNA form, the CDR3 reads TGTGCCAGCAGCCAAGAAGCTCGAAGCTCCTACAATGAGCAGTTCTTC. Residues: CASSQEARSSYNEQFF.

The chain employs TRBV14 and TRBJ2-7; a possible D gene is TRBD2 (5 bases). Between the trimmed V and J ends, which lost 6 bases and 0 bases, there was a span of 12 bases. Germline assignment: CDR1 SGHDN and CDR2 FVKESK. CDR3 length equals 14 residues. CDR3: CASRLGGPSYEQYF. The CDR3 DNA reads as TGTGCCAGCAGACTTGGAGGACCCTCCTACGAGCAGTACTTC.

The chain carries TRBV6-5 and TRBJ1-4; D is unresolved. The CDR3 spans 14 residues. The germline V and J ends were trimmed by 0 bases and 7 bases, with 9 bases remaining between them. CDR1 is MNHEY and CDR2 is SVGAGI in the germline V gene. The DNA for the CDR3 is TGTGCCAGCAGTTACTCGGGCACAACTGAAAAACTGTTTTTT. This translates into CASSYSGTTEKLFF.

The CDR3 region is CASSERGSNQPQHF. CDR3 nucleotide sequence: TGTGCCAGCAGTGAAAGAGGAAGCAATCAGCCCCAGCATTTT. This chain uses TRBV25-1 with TRBJ1-5, with D unresolved. V lost 2 bases, J lost 1 base, and 6 bases lay in between. The CDR3 runs to 14 residues. Per germline, CDR1 MGHDK and CDR2 SYGVNS.

This clone is a singleton in its sample. The chain joins TRBV19 to TRBJ1-5, with TRBD1 matching over 11 bases. CDR3 length: 16 residues. Germline CDR1 reads LNHDA; CDR2 reads SQIVND (reference sequence). Unmatched junction bases numbered 5, after V lost 4 bases and J lost 3 bases. As DNA, the CDR3 is TGTGCCAGTAGTACTCGGGACAGGGGGATCAATCAGCCCCAGCATTTT. It yields the protein CASSTRDRGINQPQHF.

This chain uses TRBV5-6 with TRBJ2-1; TRBD1 agrees at 7 bases. Germline values: CDR1 SGHDT, CDR2 YYEEEE. V lost 0 bases to trimming and J lost 0 bases; unmatched junction nucleotides: 3. The CDR3 length is 16 residues. CDR3 nucleotides: TGTGCCAGCAGCTTGGCGACAGGGAGCTCCTACAATGAGCAGTTCTTC. Its protein product is CASSLATGSSYNEQFF.

This clone appeared a few times. The J gene is TRBJ2-3, the V gene TRBV27; 8 bases are a match to TRBD1. Germline V lookup: CDR1 MNHEY, CDR2 SMNVEV (reference sequence). V was pared by 4 bases and J by 2 bases, with 5 bases of the junction left unmatched. The CDR3 has 15 amino acids. For the CDR3, the DNA is TGTGCCAGCAGTTCTACAGGGGGTCCCACAGATACGCAGTATTTT. It codes for CASSSTGGPTDTQYF.

The chain employs TRBV18 and TRBJ2-1; 8 nucleotides align to TRBD2. CDR3 length: 15 amino acids. Per the germline V gene, CDR1 is KGHSH and CDR2 is LQKENI. The J segment lost 4 bases and the V segment lost 4 bases, leaving 6 bases of the junction unmatched. CDR3 in amino acids: CASSLSGNFYNEQFF. The CDR3 nucleotides are TGTGCCAGCTCACTTAGCGGGAATTTTTACAATGAGCAGTTCTTC. The whole variable domain, filled in from reference TRBV18 and TRBJ2-1, reads NAGVMQNPRHLVRRRGQEARLRCSPMKGHSHVYWYRQLPEEGLKFMVYLQKENIIDESGMPKERFSAEFPKEGPSILRIQQVVRGDSAAYFCASSLSGNFYNEQFFGPGTRLTVL.

The gene calls are TRBV27 and TRBJ2-7; the D gene is possibly TRBD1 (6 bases). The CDR3 has 15 amino acids. CDR1 MNHEY and CDR2 SMNVEV come from the germline V gene (reference sequence). V was trimmed by 3 bases and J by 5 bases, leaving 17 bases between them. The CDR3, as DNA: TGTGCCAGCAGTTTCTCCGGACAGAGCACCGACGAGCAGTACTTC. Encoded protein: CASSFSGQSTDEQYF.

This rearrangement joins TRBV2 to TRBJ2-1; the D is unclear. The CDR3 has 12 amino acids. The germline gives CDR1 SNHLY, CDR2 FYNNEI. The ends were cut back, 3 bases at V and 4 bases at J, with 4 bases in the middle. CDR3 sequence reads: CASSDSYNEQFF. CDR3 bases: TGTGCCAGCAGTGACTCTTACAATGAGCAGTTCTTC.

This clone was counted a single time. The chain combines TRBV29-1 with TRBJ2-3, with 14 bases fitting TRBD2. Germline trimming cut 7 bases from V and 2 bases from J; bases unmatched to any gene: 5. CDR3 length equals 15 residues. The germline CDR1 and CDR2 sequences are SQVTM and ANQGSEA. The CDR3 loop is CSATSGRAITDTQYF. DNA for the CDR3: TGCAGCGCGACTAGCGGGAGGGCCATCACAGATACGCAGTATTTT.

This clone has just a few counts. The V and J genes are TRBV19 and TRBJ2-1, with 10 nucleotides matching TRBD2. V lost 5 bases to trimming and J lost 7 bases; unmatched junction nucleotides: 26. The CDR3 has 21 amino acids. The germline gives CDR1 LNHDA, CDR2 SQIVND (reference sequence). In DNA, the CDR3 is TGTGCCAGTAGTGAGGACACACCAGCCCTTAGCGGGAGGAGGCCCTCGAATGAGCAGTTCTTC. Translation: CASSEDTPALSGRRPSNEQFF.

This chain connects TRBV13 to TRBJ2-5, with D possibly being TRBD2 (5 bases). Germline lookup yields CDR1 PRHDT and CDR2 FYEKMQ (reference sequence). With 3 bases removed from V and 5 bases from J, the gap between germline ends came to 13 bases. The CDR3 loop spans 14 amino acids. CDR3 bases: TGTGCCAGCAGCTTGGACGGGATTCAGGAGACCCAGTACTTC. Encoded protein: CASSLDGIQETQYF.